This TCR beta chain was profiled in a study of blood T cell repertoires in COVID-19. Trimming pared 8 bases from V and 4 bases from J, leaving 8 bases between. This CDR3 spans 11 amino acids. Germline CDR1 is SGHAT and CDR2 is FQNNGV. Original data processing: Nucleated cell number was recorded as an estimate derived from reference gene primer amplification. Clones were sequenced by immunoSEQ multiplex PCR, and TCRdb holds only the in-frame ones, with some missing. The V and J calls and the clone size are those of that table, but D and trimming were determined from the DNA. This sample has about 260,000 clones, with approximately 90% found just once.

The rearrangement uses TRBV11-2 and TRBJ1-2, with unresolved D. The sequence came from a woman aged 40 to 50 with acute or convalescent COVID-19. Sample: peripheral blood. The CDR3: CASSRGYGYTF. The CDR3 nucleotides are TGTGCCAGCTCGCGTGGCTATGGCTACACCTTC.